This TCR beta chain was observed in a study of cytomegalovirus exposure and HLA in healthy donors. Germline-derived CDR1 and CDR2 are MNHEY and SVGAGI. CDR3 length: 13 amino acids. V gave up 7 bases and J gave up 4 bases; unmatched junction bases: 6. Whole-study findings and limits: It was in a later analysis that TCR association rates were seen to vary by HLA locus, highest for DRB1 and lowest for HLA-C.

This clone was counted a few times. Its antigen is as yet unknown. PCR involved 60 Vbeta and 13 Jbeta primers. Data came from immunoSEQ multiplex PCR; TCRdb stores just in-frame clones and leaves some out. The sample carries 130,000 or so clones, roughly 80% recorded once. This clonotype was sampled from a female donor in good health and CMV-seronegative. The material sequenced was PBMCs. This chain uses TRBV6-5 with TRBJ1-1, with 7 bases aligning to TRBD1. The DNA for the CDR3 is TGTGCCAGCACCAGACAGGGTTTCACTGAAGCTTTCTTT. It codes for CASTRQGFTEAFF.